Each of the 18 T cell receptor beta chains below was sequenced from the same sample in a study of blood T cell repertoires in COVID-19. Sequencing used immunoSEQ multiplex PCR; TCRdb keeps in-frame clones, though not all of them. Of about 150,000 clones in the sample, approximately 88% were seen once. The sequenced material came from peripheral blood. These receptors came from a human donor in a cohort sampled during active COVID-19.

The chain joins TRBV2 to TRBJ2-1, with 9 positions matching TRBD2. The V gene end was trimmed by 6 bases and the J gene end by 9 bases; junction bases not matched to a gene: 15. The CDR3 runs to 16 residues. Germline-derived CDR1 and CDR2 are SNHLY and FYNNEI. The CDR3 DNA is TGTGCCAGCAGAAACCCCCCCGCGGGAGGGCCTAGTGAGCAGTTCTTC. Translated, it gives CASRNPPAGGPSEQFF.

The chain employs TRBV7-9 and TRBJ1-1, with 8 bases fitting TRBD1. Germline lookup yields CDR1 SEHNR and CDR2 FQNEAQ (reference sequence). V shed 1 base and J 1 base; nucleotides not matched to a gene: 2. The CDR3 has 15 amino acids. DNA of the CDR3: TGTGCCAGCAGCTTAGGGACAGGGAGGAACACTGAAGCTTTCTTT. Protein sequence: CASSLGTGRNTEAFF.

The chain employs TRBV6-5 and TRBJ1-3; 7 bases line up with TRBD1. Germline CDR1 and CDR2: MNHEY and SVGAGI. The CDR3 loop spans 14 amino acids. The V and J ends lost 2 bases and 4 bases, in that order; junction bases with no gene match: 2. The CDR3 nucleotides read TGTGCCAGCAGTTACGACAGGGAGGGAAACACCATATATTTT. Its protein is CASSYDREGNTIYF.

The rearrangement joins TRBV19 to TRBJ1-4; perhaps TRBD1 as D (5 bases). Trimming took 7 bases from V and 7 from J, leaving 19 bases between them. This CDR3 has 15 residues. From germline, CDR1 is LNHDA and CDR2 SQIVND (reference sequence). The CDR3 DNA sequence: TGTGCCAGTACCCTCACCGGGGGGGGACTTGAAAAACTGTTTTTT. Residues: CASTLTGGGLEKLFF. The full variable domain, its missing parts supplied by reference TRBV19 and TRBJ1-4, is DGGITQSPKYLFRKEGQNVTLSCEQNLNHDAMYWYRQDPGQGLRLIYYSQIVNDFQKGDIAEGYSVSREKKESFPLTVTSAQKNPTAFYLCASTLTGGGLEKLFFGSGTQLSVL.

The chain uses TRBV10-3 and TRBJ2-7, with 10 bases aligning to TRBD1. V gave up 1 base and J gave up 4 bases; unmatched junction bases: 7. The CDR3 sequence is 16 residues long. Germline assignment: CDR1 ENHRY and CDR2 SYGVKD. The CDR3 coding sequence is TGTGCCATCAGTGAGTTGTTGACAGGGGGCGTATACGAGCAGTACGTC. Encoded protein: CAISELLTGGVYEQYV.

The chain recombines TRBV2 with TRBJ1-2; the match to TRBD1 covers 9 bases. CDR3 length equals 15 residues. CDR1 is SNHLY and CDR2 is FYNNEI in the germline V gene. Trimming at V came to 1 base and at J to 8 bases, leaving 8 bases not matched to a gene. This chain's CDR3 is CASSEGDRVKGGYTF. In nucleotides, the CDR3 is TGTGCCAGCAGTGAAGGGGACAGGGTCAAGGGAGGCTACACCTTC.

V and J are TRBV6-6 and TRBJ1-2, with TRBD1 matching 8 bases. This CDR3 has 14 residues. The germline V gene encodes CDR1 MNHNY and CDR2 SVGAGI (reference sequence). V lost 6 bases to trimming and J lost 2 bases; unmatched junction nucleotides: 5. Written as DNA, the CDR3 is TGTGCCAGCAGGCCCGGACAGGGCAACTATGGCTACACCTTC. Amino acids: CASRPGQGNYGYTF.

This chain connects TRBV11-2 to TRBJ1-5; no reliable D call. This CDR3 has 13 residues. CDR1 SGHAT and CDR2 FQNNGV come from the germline V gene. The V end lost 8 bases, the J end lost 0 bases, and 8 bases lay between the germline ends. CDR3 sequence: CASAYSSNQPQHF. CDR3 DNA sequence: TGTGCCAGCGCTTACAGTAGCAATCAGCCCCAGCATTTT.

The genes are TRBV7-2 and TRBJ1-3; 8 bases align to TRBD1. V lost 5 bases, J lost 5 bases, and 8 bases stayed unmatched. CDR1 SGHTA and CDR2 FQGNSA come from the germline V gene. This CDR3 spans 15 amino acids. This chain's CDR3 is CASSRGQALRNTIYF. The DNA of the CDR3 is TGTGCCAGCAGCCGGGGACAGGCTCTACGAAACACCATATATTTT.

The V and J genes are TRBV6-5 and TRBJ1-4, with D possibly TRBD1 on 6 matching bases. Germline V gives CDR1 MNHEY, CDR2 SVGAGI. This CDR3 contains 14 residues. Between the trimmed V and J ends, which lost 4 bases and 5 bases, there was a span of 11 bases. CDR3 sequence reads: CASSSRTENEKLFF. The CDR3 DNA reads as TGTGCCAGCAGTTCCCGGACAGAGAATGAAAAACTGTTTTTT.

CDR3 nucleotide sequence: TGTGCCAGTAGTTTACGACAGGTAAGGCAGGGCACAGATACGCAGTATTTT. This codes for CASSLRQVRQGTDTQYF. V and J are TRBV19 and TRBJ2-3; possibly TRBD1 for D (6 bases). Germline lookup yields CDR1 LNHDA and CDR2 SQIVND (reference sequence). The V gene lost 5 bases and the J gene lost 1 base, with 19 bases spanning the gap. CDR3 length equals 17 residues.

This chain joins TRBV6-5 and TRBJ1-2; weak D call: TRBD1 (5 bases). V was trimmed by 0 bases and J by 3 bases, leaving 14 bases between them. The CDR3 spans 16 residues. CDR1 is MNHEY, CDR2 SVGAGI, per germline. The DNA for the CDR3 is TGTGCCAGCAGTTACTCGGGGCTCCGCGGCCACTATGGCTACACCTTC. Amino acids: CASSYSGLRGHYGYTF.

The chain couples TRBV9 to TRBJ2-2; 13 bases align to TRBD2. V gave up 3 bases and J gave up 6 bases; unmatched junction bases: 5. Germline V CDR1 and CDR2: SGDLS, YYNGEE. The CDR3 sequence is 16 residues long. The CDR3 here is CASSARTSGSSGELFF. The CDR3 nucleotides read TGTGCCAGCAGCGCCCGGACTAGCGGGAGTTCCGGGGAGCTGTTTTTT.

This chain links TRBV28 with TRBJ2-1; 7 bases agree with TRBD1. Germline values: CDR1 MDHEN, CDR2 SYDVKM. Trimming cost V 6 bases and J 2 bases; bases outside gene matches: 7. This CDR3 spans 15 amino acids. CDR3 in amino acids: CASRRTGEPYNEQFF. The CDR3 DNA follows: TGTGCCAGCAGACGGACAGGAGAACCCTACAATGAGCAGTTCTTC.

The V gene is TRBV3-1 (or the pseudogene TRBV3-2), the J gene TRBJ2-1; the D gene is possibly TRBD1 (5 bases). The CDR3 totals 17 residues. The ends were cut back, 1 base at V and 0 bases at J, with 13 bases in the middle. Germline loops: CDR1 LGHDT, CDR2 YNNKEL (reference sequence). In DNA, the CDR3 is TGTGCCAGCAGCCAAGTAAGGGGTGGGGTCTCCTACAATGAGCAGTTCTTC. It codes for CASSQVRGGVSYNEQFF.

As DNA, the CDR3 is TGTGCCAGCAGCGCAGGGGGGTCGAACACCGGGGAGCTGTTTTTT. The encoded protein is CASSAGGSNTGELFF. V usage is TRBV9 and J usage is TRBJ2-2, with D possibly being TRBD1 (7 bases). V was cut by 3 bases and J by 0 bases, with 9 bases left in between. CDR1 is SGDLS, CDR2 YYNGEE, per germline. CDR3 size: 15 residues.

The chain couples TRBV28 to TRBJ2-3, with 8 bases lining up with TRBD2. The germline V gene encodes CDR1 MDHEN and CDR2 SYDVKM. CDR3 length: 18 residues. V lost 3 bases to trimming and J lost 2 bases; unmatched junction nucleotides: 13. The CDR3 loop is CASSLGGSSGGLTDTQYF. The CDR3 DNA is TGTGCCAGCAGTTTGGGTGGGTCGAGCGGGGGCCTCACAGATACGCAGTATTTT.

The J gene is TRBJ1-2, the V gene TRBV7-2; D gene ambiguous. The CDR3 contains 14 residues. Germline V gives CDR1 SGHTA, CDR2 FQGNSA. Trimming took off 5 bases at V and 4 bases at J, with 14 bases between the two ends. The CDR3 nucleotides are TGTGCCAGCAGCCCGAAGGAGACGCTCTATGGCTACACCTTC. This encodes CASSPKETLYGYTF.